What follows describes a single TCR beta chain. Its antigen remains unidentified. CDR3 length: 16 residues. Germline values: CDR1 MNHEY, CDR2 SMNVEV (reference sequence). Trimming cost V 3 bases and J 2 bases; bases outside gene matches: 7. This record belongs to a study of vaccination and CD4 T cells after COVID-19. The Oncomine TCR Beta short-read assay was applied to DNA of cultured CD4+ T cells. TCRdb independently ran MiXCR on the PCR reads; one entry per CDR3 protein. This table has just over 20,000 distinct CDR3 sequences, roughly 43% appearing once. Regarding treatment: approximately 10-day PBMC culture with coronavirus spike peptide pools or control peptides (ViraFEST assay). General study points: Median numbers of SARS-CoV-2-reactive clonotypes increased from 21 to 38 (not a significant change).

The sample in question was CD4+ T cells from blood, cultured in vitro, obtained after SARS-CoV-2 vaccination. The rearrangement uses TRBV27 and TRBJ1-2; TRBD1 matches at 9 bases. The sequence was obtained from a human donor who had recovered from COVID-19. This CDR3 is CASSFSQDRGNYGYTF. CDR3 nucleotide sequence: TGTGCCAGCAGTTTCTCCCAGGACAGGGGCAACTATGGCTACACCTTC.